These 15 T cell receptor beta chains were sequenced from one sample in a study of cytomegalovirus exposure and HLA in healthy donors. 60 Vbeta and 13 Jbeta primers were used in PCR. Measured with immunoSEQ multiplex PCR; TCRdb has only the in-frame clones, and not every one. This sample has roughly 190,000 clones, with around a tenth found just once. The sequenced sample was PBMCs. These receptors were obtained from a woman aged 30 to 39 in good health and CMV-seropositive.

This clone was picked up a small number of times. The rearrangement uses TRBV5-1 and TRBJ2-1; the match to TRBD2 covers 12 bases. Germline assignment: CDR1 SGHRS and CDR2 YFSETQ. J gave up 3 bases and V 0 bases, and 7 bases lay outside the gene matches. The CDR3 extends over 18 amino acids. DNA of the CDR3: TGCGCCAGCAGCTTGGGTGGACTAGCGGGATACAACTACAATGAGCAGTTCTTC. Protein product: CASSLGGLAGYNYNEQFF.

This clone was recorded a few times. The CDR3 spells CASSSRAGNTIYF. CDR3 coding DNA: TGTGCCAGCAGCAGCAGGGCTGGAAACACCATATATTTT. This chain connects TRBV11-2 to TRBJ1-3, with D possibly being TRBD1 (5 bases). The germline CDR1 and CDR2 sequences are SGHAT and FQNNGV. CDR3 length: 13 amino acids. V dropped 5 bases and J dropped 2 bases, with 7 bases sitting between them.

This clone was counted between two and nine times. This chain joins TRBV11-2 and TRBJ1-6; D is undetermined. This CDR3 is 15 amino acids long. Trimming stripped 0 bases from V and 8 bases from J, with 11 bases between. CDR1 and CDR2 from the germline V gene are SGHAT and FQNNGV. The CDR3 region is CASSLEAWADSPLHF. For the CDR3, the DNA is TGTGCCAGCAGCTTAGAGGCTTGGGCCGATTCACCCCTCCACTTT.

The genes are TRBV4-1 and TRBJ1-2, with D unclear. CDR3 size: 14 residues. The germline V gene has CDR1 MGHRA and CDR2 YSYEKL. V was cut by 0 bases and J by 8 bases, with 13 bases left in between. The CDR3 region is CASSQDVTAPGYTF. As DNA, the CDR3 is TGCGCCAGCAGCCAAGATGTCACAGCTCCCGGCTACACCTTC.

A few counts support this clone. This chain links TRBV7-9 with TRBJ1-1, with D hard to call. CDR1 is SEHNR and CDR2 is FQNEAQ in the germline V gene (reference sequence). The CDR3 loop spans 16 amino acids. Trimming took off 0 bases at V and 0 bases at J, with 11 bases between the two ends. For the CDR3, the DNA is TGTGCCAGCAGCTTAGCCCCCTCCACTATGAACACTGAAGCTTTCTTT. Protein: CASSLAPSTMNTEAFF.

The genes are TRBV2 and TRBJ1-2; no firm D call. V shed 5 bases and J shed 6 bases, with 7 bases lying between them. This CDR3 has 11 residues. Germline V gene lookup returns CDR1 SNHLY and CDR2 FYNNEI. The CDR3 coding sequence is TGTGCCAGCAGTCCTCGGGATGGCTACACCTTC. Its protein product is CASSPRDGYTF.

The CDR3 DNA reads TGCGCCAGCAGCTTGGCCCAGCGGGAGGGCCGGTTCGGACAGTACTTC. This sequence encodes CASSLAQREGRFGQYF. The chain has TRBV5-1 and TRBJ2-7; 10 bases fit TRBD2. This CDR3 region has 16 residues. CDR1 and CDR2 from the germline V gene are SGHRS and YFSETQ. The trim removed 0 bases at V and 10 bases at J, leaving 13 bases unmatched.

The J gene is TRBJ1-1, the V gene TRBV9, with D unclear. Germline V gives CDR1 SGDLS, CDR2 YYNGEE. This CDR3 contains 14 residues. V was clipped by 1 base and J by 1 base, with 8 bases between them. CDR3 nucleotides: TGTGCCAGCAGCGTACAGGCTGGGAACACTGAAGCTTTCTTT. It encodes CASSVQAGNTEAFF.

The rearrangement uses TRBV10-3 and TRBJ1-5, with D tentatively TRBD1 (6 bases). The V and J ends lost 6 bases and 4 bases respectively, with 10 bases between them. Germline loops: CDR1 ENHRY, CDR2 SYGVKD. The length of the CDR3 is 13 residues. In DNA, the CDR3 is TGTGCCATCAGGCCAGGGGCTAATCAGCCCCAGCATTTT. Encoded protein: CAIRPGANQPQHF.

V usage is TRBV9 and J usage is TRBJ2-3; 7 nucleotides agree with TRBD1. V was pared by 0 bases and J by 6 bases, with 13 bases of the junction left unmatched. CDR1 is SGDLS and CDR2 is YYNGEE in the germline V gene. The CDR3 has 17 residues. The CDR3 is CASSVDSRGQLGDTQYF. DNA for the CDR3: TGTGCCAGCAGCGTAGACTCAAGGGGACAGCTAGGGGATACGCAGTATTTT.

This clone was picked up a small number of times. CDR3 DNA: TGTGCCAGCACCTCCGGTGAGACCCAGTACTTC. Its protein is CASTSGETQYF. The V call is TRBV6-5, the J call TRBJ2-5; D remains ambiguous. The CDR3 is 11 amino acids. V lost 7 bases, J lost 5 bases, and 8 bases lay in between. The germline CDR1 and CDR2 sequences are MNHEY and SVGAGI.

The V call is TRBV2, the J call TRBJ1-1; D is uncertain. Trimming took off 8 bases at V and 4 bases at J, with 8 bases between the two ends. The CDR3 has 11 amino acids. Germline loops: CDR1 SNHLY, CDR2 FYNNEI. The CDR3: CASEGGTEAFF. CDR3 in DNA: TGTGCCAGCGAGGGAGGCACTGAAGCTTTCTTT.

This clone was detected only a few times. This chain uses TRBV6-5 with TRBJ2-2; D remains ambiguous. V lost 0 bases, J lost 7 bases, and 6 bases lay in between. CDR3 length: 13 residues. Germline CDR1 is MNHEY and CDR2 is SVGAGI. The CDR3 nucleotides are TGTGCCAGCAGTTACTCCCGTATCGGGGAGCTGTTTTTT. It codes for CASSYSRIGELFF.

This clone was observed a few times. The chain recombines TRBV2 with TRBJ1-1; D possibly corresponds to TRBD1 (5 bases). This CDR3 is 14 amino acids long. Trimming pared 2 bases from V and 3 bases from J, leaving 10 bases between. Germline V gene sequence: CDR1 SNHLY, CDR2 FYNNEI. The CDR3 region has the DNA TGTGCCAGCAGTGAACAGGGTTCGGACACTGAAGCTTTCTTT. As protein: CASSEQGSDTEAFF.

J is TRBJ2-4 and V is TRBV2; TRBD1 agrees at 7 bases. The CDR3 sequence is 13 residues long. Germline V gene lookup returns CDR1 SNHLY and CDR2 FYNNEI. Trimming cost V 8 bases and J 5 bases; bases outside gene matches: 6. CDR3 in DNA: TGTGCCAGCTTGCGGACAGGAGAAAACATTCAGTACTTC. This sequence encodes CASLRTGENIQYF.